The next 16 T cell receptor beta chains were all read from a single sample in a study of CD8+CD57+ T cells in acquired aplastic anemia. According to the study, genomic DNA was the template for TCR beta VDJ and CDR3 profiling. TCRdb processed the reads anew with MiXCR; each CDR3 protein has one entry. The table shows some 190,000 distinct CDR3 sequences, with approximately 46% occurring only once. The sequencing sample was made of sorted CD4+, CD8+, or CD8+CD57+ T cells (not recorded which) from PBMCs. Receptors were obtained from a human donor in good health.

The CDR3 reads CATSRGGTGGKDGYTF. Written as DNA, the CDR3 is TGTGCCACCAGCAGAGGGGGGACAGGGGGCAAGGATGGCTACACCTTC. V is TRBV15 and J is TRBJ1-2, with 12 bases aligning to TRBD1. V was pared by 1 base and J by 6 bases, with 6 bases of the junction left unmatched. Per the germline V gene, CDR1 is LNHNV and CDR2 is YYDKDF (reference sequence). CDR3 length: 16 amino acids.

V usage is TRBV5-1 and J usage is TRBJ2-7; tentatively, D is TRBD1 or TRBD2 (6 bases each). With 4 bases removed from V and 4 bases from J, the gap between germline ends came to 24 bases. The V gene's germline CDR1 is SGHRS and CDR2 YFSETQ. CDR3 length equals 17 residues. This chain's CDR3 is CASSIDRRGVVLYEQYF. CDR3 nucleotide sequence: TGCGCCAGCAGCATCGACAGGAGGGGTGTGGTGTTGTACGAGCAGTACTTC.

In this sample, this clonotype turned up once. The chain couples TRBV20-1 to TRBJ1-1; 7 nucleotides agree with TRBD1. Germline V gene sequence: CDR1 DFQATT, CDR2 SNEGSKA (reference sequence). Trimming took 5 bases from V and 3 from J; bases not matched to a gene: 9. This CDR3 is 14 amino acids long. The CDR3 loop is CSAGGQAGHTEAFF. In DNA, the CDR3 is TGCAGTGCTGGCGGACAGGCAGGGCACACTGAAGCTTTCTTT.

This clonotype was found many times. The gene calls are TRBV5-6 and TRBJ1-2, with 8 bases lining up with TRBD1. Germline V gene lookup returns CDR1 SGHDT and CDR2 YYEEEE. Trimming took 0 bases from V and 3 from J; bases not matched to a gene: 7. The CDR3 sequence is 16 residues long. This chain's CDR3 is CASSLGRQGIDYGYTF. The DNA for the CDR3 is TGTGCCAGCAGCTTGGGGAGACAGGGGATCGACTATGGCTACACCTTC.

This clonotype has only one observation. This chain joins TRBV5-1 and TRBJ2-3, with a tentative D call TRBD1 (7 bases). The CDR3 runs to 16 residues. Germline values: CDR1 SGHRS, CDR2 YFSETQ. Trimming removed 1 base at V and 1 base at J, with 13 bases between. The CDR3 region is CASSLTGEVGTDTQYF. The CDR3 DNA sequence: TGCGCCAGCAGCTTGACAGGGGAGGTTGGCACAGATACGCAGTATTTT.

With regard to this clonotype: One base away lies a much larger clone, so this may be a sequencing read error. This chain connects TRBV2 to TRBJ1-1, with TRBD1 identical over 10 bases. This CDR3 has 14 residues. Germline CDR1 is SNHLY and CDR2 is FYNNEI. With V trimmed by 6 bases and J by 3 bases, 4 bases remained unmatched. Here the CDR3 DNA reads TGTGCCAGCAGAGGACAGGGGGGGCACACTGAAGCTTTCTTT. Translation gives CASRGQGGHTEAFF.

In its sample, this clonotype was seen a few times. The chain joins TRBV24-1 to TRBJ1-2, with D unresolved. CDR1 is KGHDR and CDR2 is SFDVKD in the germline V gene. V lost 5 bases to trimming and J lost 11 bases, with 20 bases between them. CDR3 length: 14 residues. As DNA, the CDR3 is TGTGCCACCAGTGCCGGAGGGAATTACGAGCAGTACACCTTC. Translation: CATSAGGNYEQYTF.

The CDR3: CASSLVSWGSGANVLTF. CDR3 DNA sequence: TGTGCCAGCAGCTTAGTCTCTTGGGGTTCGGGGGCCAACGTCCTGACTTTC. The rearrangement joins TRBV11-2 to TRBJ2-6; D call uncertain. Trimming removed 1 base from V and 4 bases from J, with 14 bases in between. This CDR3 comprises 17 residues. CDR1 SGHAT and CDR2 FQNNGV come from the germline V gene.

This clonotype is a singleton in its sample. A much larger clone is a single base away; this may be a read error. CDR3 bases: TGTGCCAGCAGCAGGGGACACAGTCAGCCCCAGCATTTT. This encodes CASSRGHSQPQHF. The chain joins TRBV3-1 to TRBJ1-5; a weak D match, TRBD1 (6 bases). The CDR3 loop spans 13 amino acids. Germline lookup yields CDR1 LGHDT and CDR2 YNNKEL (reference sequence). The germline V and J ends were trimmed by 5 bases and 6 bases, with 11 bases remaining between them.

This clonotype has a count of ten or more. The V and J genes are TRBV29-1 and TRBJ2-2; possibly TRBD2 for D (5 bases). The germline V gene encodes CDR1 SQVTM and CDR2 ANQGSEA. Trimming shortened V by 5 bases and J by 2 bases, and 12 bases separated the two germline ends. This CDR3 has 14 residues. CDR3 loop: CSVLLARNTGELFF. The CDR3 region has the DNA TGCAGCGTTCTTTTAGCGCGAAACACCGGGGAGCTGTTTTTT.

About this clonotype: Given the absence of the conserved phenylalanine or tryptophan at the CDR3 end, a read error is likely. The chain has TRBV19 and TRBJ1-6; D is uncertain. Germline CDR1 reads LNHDA; CDR2 reads SQIVND (reference sequence). V was cut by 4 bases and J by 9 bases, with 16 bases left in between. The CDR3 loop spans 15 amino acids. The CDR3 protein is CASSTGSSEISPLHS. The CDR3 DNA follows: TGTGCCAGTAGTACGGGCAGTAGTGAGATTTCACCCCTCCACTCT.

The genes are TRBV12-3 or TRBV12-4 and TRBJ1-1, with a weak D call TRBD1 (5 bases). Trimming took 6 bases from V and 1 from J, leaving 15 bases between them. CDR3 size: 15 residues. The CDR3 region is CASSSSRDGNTEAFF. The CDR3 DNA follows: TGTGCCAGCAGCTCATCTCGGGACGGGAACACTGAAGCTTTCTTT.

Of note for this clonotype: Since a much larger clone is just one base distant, this may be a read error. The V gene is TRBV29-1, the J gene TRBJ1-2; 9 nucleotides line up with TRBD1. Per germline, CDR1 SQVTM and CDR2 ANQGSEA. The CDR3 is made up of 15 amino acids. The CDR3 protein is CASSLGGTGRSGYTF. The CDR3 nucleotides read TGCGCCAGCAGCTTGGGAGGGACAGGGCGTTCCGGCTACACCTTC.

This clonotype was picked up one time. The V and J genes are TRBV30 and TRBJ1-6; D uncertain. The CDR3 is 14 amino acids. In germline, CDR1 is GTSNPN, CDR2 SVGIG (reference sequence). Trimming pared 4 bases from V and 8 bases from J, leaving 15 bases between. For the CDR3, the DNA is TGTGCCTGGATGCCCGACGGAAGAGATTCACCCCTCCACTTT. As protein: CAWMPDGRDSPLHF.

The CDR3 DNA reads as TGCAGTGCTAGCTTGAGGCAGGGGGCTAGGGAAAAACTGTTTTTT. Its translation: CSASLRQGAREKLFF. V and J are TRBV20-1 and TRBJ1-4; 8 bases match TRBD1. The V and J ends lost 3 bases and 8 bases, in that order; junction bases with no gene match: 11. Germline CDR1 reads DFQATT; CDR2 reads SNEGSKA (reference sequence). This CDR3 region has 15 residues.

The rearrangement uses TRBV7-9 and TRBJ2-7, with D uncertain. The CDR3 spans 14 residues. Looked up from germline, CDR1 is SEHNR and CDR2 is FQNEAQ (reference sequence). The ends were cut back, 5 bases at V and 1 base at J, with 12 bases in the middle. For the CDR3, the DNA is TGTGCCAGCAGCCCCGGAGCTGGGTCCTACGAGCAGTACTTC. The encoded protein is CASSPGAGSYEQYF.